This T cell receptor beta chain emerged from a study of patients and donors after allogeneic stem cell transplantation. CDR1 and CDR2 from the germline V gene are SGHRS and YFSETQ. V trimming: 4 bases; J trimming: 6 bases; junction bases outside the gene matches: 7. The CDR3 loop spans 14 amino acids. This clonotype was seen ten or more times. TCRdb redid the calling of the RT-PCR reads with MiXCR, one entry per CDR3 protein. The table shows roughly 230,000 distinct CDR3 sequences, with approximately 14% occurring only once. The chain has TRBV5-1 and TRBJ1-1; TRBD1 aligns across 9 bases. Sequenced sample: blood, either unsorted or a sorted T cell fraction (not recorded which). The TCR sequence derives from a human donor who was either an allogeneic HSCT recipient or a stem cell or donor lymphocyte infusion donor (not recorded which). It is not recorded whose cells these are; they may come from a transplant donor. The CDR3 sequence: CASSATGTGPEAFF. CDR3 DNA: TGCGCCAGCAGCGCCACCGGGACAGGGCCTGAAGCTTTCTTT.